The present T cell receptor (beta chain) was sequenced within a study of blood T cell repertoires in COVID-19. Whole-study context: Spain, Italy and the United States supplied samples that represented acute and convalescent COVID-19. T cells, B-cell-depleted T cells, or PBMCs supplied cDNA or gDNA.

The CDR3 is 15 amino acids. V lost 0 bases and J 4 bases, leaving 12 bases between the germline ends. The germline CDR1 and CDR2 sequences are LGHNA and YSLEER. Source study methods: Scientists estimated how many nucleated cells there were by amplifying reference gene primers. The protocol was immunoSEQ multiplex PCR, while the TCRdb copy is restricted to in-frame clones and leaves out a portion. D and trimming were read from the DNA, whereas the V and J calls and clone size are those reported in that table. The sample contains around 70,000 clones, over 75% of which appear only once. The genes are TRBV4-3 and TRBJ1-2, with D perhaps matching TRBD1 (6 bases). The origin of this receptor is a woman older than 75 with active or convalescent COVID-19. The sequenced sample was peripheral blood. This CDR3 reads CASSQEPGESYGYTF. The DNA for the CDR3 is TGCGCCAGCAGCCAAGAACCAGGGGAGAGCTATGGCTACACCTTC.